The clone carrying this TCR beta chain was seen at least ten times. Its antigen is unidentified. The sample is drawn from a study of CD8 T cells in ankylosing spondylitis. Making the TCR beta libraries involved quantitative 5'-RACE with molecular barcodes. TCRdb processed the 5' RACE reads anew with MiXCR; each CDR3 protein has one entry. The sample has around 450,000 distinct CDR3 sequences; roughly a quarter are singletons. General observations from the study: Reportedly, disease-linked clones are significantly enriched in ankylosing spondylitis patients' matched synovial fluid. In peripheral blood, disease-linked CD8+ clones occurred at relatively low frequencies. Some motif variants had been reported before (in reactive arthritis synovial fluid and blood). The study identified a TCR beta motif of fewer than 10 highly homologous variants that appeared characteristic of ankylosing spondylitis blood.

The sequence was obtained from a male donor with ankylosing spondylitis. The material sequenced was blood, either unsorted or a sorted T cell fraction (not recorded which).

This CDR3 reads CASSFGTGGGKLFF. The CDR3 nucleotides are TGTGCCAGCAGTTTTGGGACAGGGGGGGGAAAACTGTTTTTT. The chain recombines TRBV12-3 or TRBV12-4 with TRBJ1-4, with 11 positions matching TRBD1. With V trimmed by 3 bases and J by 10 bases, 4 bases remained unmatched. This CDR3 contains 14 residues.